This TCR beta chain was recovered during a study of T cells in Graves' hyperthyroidism and ophthalmopathy. Germline V gene sequence: CDR1 MNHEY, CDR2 SMNVEV (reference sequence). V was trimmed by 5 bases and J by 3 bases, leaving 18 bases between them. This CDR3 spans 16 amino acids. This clonotype was counted many times. Amplified regions were TCR beta CDR3 sequences from RNA transcripts. The TCR CDR3 was amplified in a first-round RT-PCR using the HTBI primer set. Via MiXCR, TCRdb re-called the multiplex PCR reads, giving one row per CDR3 protein. The table includes some 270,000 distinct CDR3 sequences, about an eighth detected once.

The origin of this receptor is a woman aged 30 to 39 with Graves' hyperthyroidism that later progressed to Graves' ophthalmopathy. Sequencing was done on a sample of blood. The chain is built from TRBV27 and TRBJ2-3, with D maybe TRBD1 (6 bases). CDR3 nucleotide sequence: TGTGCCAGCAGTGCTTTGGGGGCGGTCGGAACAGATACGCAGTATTTT. Protein product: CASSALGAVGTDTQYF.